This T cell receptor beta chain stems from a study of cytomegalovirus exposure and HLA in healthy donors. General study points: There was a cluster of highly shared sequence variants that was likely a sequencing artifact. Reported results showed that the classifier diagnosed cytomegalovirus status with high specificity and sensitivity. The study recorded about 160 TCR beta chains that were cytomegalovirus-associated.

Turning to this clone: Its antigen remains unknown.

The PCR had 60 Vbeta and 13 Jbeta primers. Data came from immunoSEQ multiplex PCR; TCRdb stores just in-frame clones and leaves some out. Among under 200,000 clones listed, approximately 84% were seen once. CDR3 size: 16 residues. Germline V gene lookup returns CDR1 ENHRY and CDR2 SYGVKD. Trimming took 3 bases from V and 4 from J; bases not matched to a gene: 7. The chain is built from TRBV10-3 and TRBJ2-2; 8 positions agree with TRBD1. The clonotype comes from a man aged 30 to 39 in good health and CMV-seropositive. The sequencing input was PBMCs. CDR3 sequence reads: CAISDRTGTSTGELFF. The CDR3 coding sequence is TGTGCCATCAGTGACCGGACAGGGACTTCCACCGGGGAGCTGTTTTTT.